The clone carrying this T cell receptor (beta chain) was detected many times. Its antigen is not identified. TCRdb used MiXCR to reprocess the 5' RACE reads, holding one entry per CDR3 protein. The repertoire has 10,000 to 15,000 distinct CDR3 sequences, 5.5% to 8.5% of them found once; the top ten carry around 3%. This sample is part of a study of spatial heterogeneity in lung cancer. Time point of the sample: sample taken at primary tumor resection. Samples were obtained from some 70 donors, all untreated early-stage non-small cell lung cancer patients. No cell sorting; template was whole RNA from tumor, lung tissue or PBMC. Germline lookup yields CDR1 SGHRS and CDR2 YFSETQ. There are 14 residues in the CDR3. V was clipped by 5 bases and J by 3 bases, with 14 bases between them. Study conclusions and caveats: How many expanded intratumoral alpha and beta TCRs were present tracked the tumor mutation count, which was a count of nonsynonymous mutations.

This sequence was found in a female donor with early-stage non-small cell lung cancer. The sample was lung tumor tissue, taken at surgery. The V call is TRBV5-1, the J call TRBJ2-5; D perhaps matches TRBD2 (6 bases). The CDR3 nucleotides read TGCGCCAGCAGGTCTCAGGGAGGTGAAGAGACCCAGTACTTC. The encoded protein is CASRSQGGEETQYF.